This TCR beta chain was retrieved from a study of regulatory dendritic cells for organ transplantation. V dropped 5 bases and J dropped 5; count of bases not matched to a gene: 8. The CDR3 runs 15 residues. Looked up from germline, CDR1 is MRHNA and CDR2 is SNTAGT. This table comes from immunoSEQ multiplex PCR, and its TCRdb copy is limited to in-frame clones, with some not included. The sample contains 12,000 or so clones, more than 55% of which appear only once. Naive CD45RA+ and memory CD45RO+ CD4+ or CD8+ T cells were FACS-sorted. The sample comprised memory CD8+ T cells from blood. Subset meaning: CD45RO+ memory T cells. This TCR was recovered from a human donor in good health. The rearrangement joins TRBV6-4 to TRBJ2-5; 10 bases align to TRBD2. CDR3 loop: CASSPEAGGQETQYF. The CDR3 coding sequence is TGTGCCAGCAGTCCCGAAGCGGGAGGGCAGGAGACCCAGTACTTC.